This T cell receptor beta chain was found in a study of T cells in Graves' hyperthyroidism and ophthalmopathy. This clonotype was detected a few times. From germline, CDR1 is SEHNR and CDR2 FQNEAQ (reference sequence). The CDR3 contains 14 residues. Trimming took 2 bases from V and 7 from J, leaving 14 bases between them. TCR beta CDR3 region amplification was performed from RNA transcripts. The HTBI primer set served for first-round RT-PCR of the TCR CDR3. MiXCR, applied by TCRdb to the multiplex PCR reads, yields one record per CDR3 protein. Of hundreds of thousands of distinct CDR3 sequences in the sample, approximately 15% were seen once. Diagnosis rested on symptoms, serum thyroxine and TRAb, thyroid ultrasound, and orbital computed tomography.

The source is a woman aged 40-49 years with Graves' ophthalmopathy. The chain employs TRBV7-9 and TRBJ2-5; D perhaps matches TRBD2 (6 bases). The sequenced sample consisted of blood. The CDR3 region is CASSLSAWRGTQYF. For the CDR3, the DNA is TGTGCCAGCAGCTTAAGTGCCTGGCGGGGGACCCAGTACTTC.